These T cell receptor beta chains were read from a single sample in a study of blood T cell repertoires in COVID-19. Sequenced by immunoSEQ multiplex PCR; TCRdb stores in-frame clones only, minus some. The profile shows 45,000 to 70,000 clones, around nine tenths of them singletons. Material for sequencing was peripheral blood. These receptors were obtained from a woman in her fifties or sixties with COVID-19, enrolled during active disease. CDR3s include the opening cysteine and the closing phenylalanine or tryptophan. The D gene is left open where the match is weak. Part of the rows lack a size; the others show once, few, many or a class for expanded clones.

v_call: TRBV28; clone_size: .; j_call: TRBJ1-3; d_call: .; cdr3_aa: CASSFLLAGDTGNTIYF; cdr3_nt: TGTGCCAGCAGTTTTCTACTGGCAGGCGATACTGGAAACACCATATATTTT
v_call: TRBV11-2; clone_size: .; j_call: TRBJ1-2; d_call: .; cdr3_aa: CASSAGNADRDYYGYTF; cdr3_nt: TGTGCCAGCAGCGCAGGCAACGCAGACAGAGATTACTATGGCTACACCTTC
v_call: TRBV7-7; clone_size: .; j_call: TRBJ2-2; d_call: TRBD2; cdr3_aa: CASSLAREYRTGELFF; cdr3_nt: TGTGCTAGCAGCTTAGCGCGGGAGTATCGAACCGGGGAGCTGTTTTTT
v_call: TRBV30; clone_size: .; j_call: TRBJ1-2; d_call: TRBD1; cdr3_aa: CAWSVRQGGSGYTF; cdr3_nt: TGTGCCTGGAGTGTAAGACAGGGAGGCTCTGGCTACACCTTC
v_call: TRBV18; clone_size: once; j_call: TRBJ2-3; d_call: .; cdr3_aa: CASSPRERGTDTQYF; cdr3_nt: TGTGCCAGCTCACCACGGGAAAGGGGTACAGATACGCAGTATTTT
v_call: TRBV19; clone_size: .; j_call: TRBJ2-1; d_call: TRBD2; cdr3_aa: CASSRTSGRADEQFF; cdr3_nt: TGTGCCAGTAGTAGGACTAGCGGGAGGGCCGATGAGCAGTTCTTC
v_call: TRBV6-1; clone_size: .; j_call: TRBJ1-5; d_call: .; cdr3_aa: CASSEGPGLVQPQHF; cdr3_nt: TGTGCCAGCAGTGAAGGCCCCGGGTTGGTTCAGCCCCAGCATTTT
v_call: TRBV6-5; clone_size: .; j_call: TRBJ1-2; d_call: TRBD1; cdr3_aa: CASSAGQTNYGYTF; cdr3_nt: TGTGCCAGCAGCGCGGGACAGACCAACTATGGCTACACCTTC
v_call: TRBV6-5; clone_size: once; j_call: TRBJ2-7; d_call: .; cdr3_aa: CASRIAEGSYEQYF; cdr3_nt: TGTGCCAGCAGAATAGCGGAAGGTTCCTACGAGCAGTACTTC
v_call: TRBV11-2; clone_size: .; j_call: TRBJ2-7; d_call: .; cdr3_aa: CASSLDPLIGEQYF; cdr3_nt: TGTGCCAGCAGCTTAGATCCACTCATCGGCGAGCAGTACTTC
v_call: TRBV9; clone_size: .; j_call: TRBJ1-3; d_call: .; cdr3_aa: CASSGSPGGGRGNTIYF; cdr3_nt: TGTGCCAGCAGCGGTTCCCCCGGTGGGGGCCGTGGAAACACCATATATTTT
v_call: TRBV15; clone_size: .; j_call: TRBJ1-4; d_call: .; cdr3_aa: CATSRENRAGGEKLFF; cdr3_nt: TGTGCCACCAGCAGGGAGAACAGGGCTGGGGGTGAAAAACTGTTTTTT
v_call: TRBV3-1/TRBV3-2; clone_size: once; j_call: TRBJ2-7; d_call: TRBD1; cdr3_aa: CASSQVPTGQVPEQYF; cdr3_nt: TGTGCCAGCAGCCAAGTGCCCACAGGACAGGTGCCCGAGCAGTACTTC
v_call: TRBV4-2; clone_size: .; j_call: TRBJ1-2; d_call: TRBD1; cdr3_aa: CASRVDRANYGYTF; cdr3_nt: TGTGCCAGCAGAGTGGACAGGGCTAACTATGGCTACACCTTC
v_call: TRBV5-1; clone_size: few; j_call: TRBJ2-7; d_call: TRBD2; cdr3_aa: CASSWTSGSYEQYF; cdr3_nt: TGCGCCAGCAGCTGGACTAGCGGGTCCTACGAGCAGTACTTC
v_call: TRBV19; clone_size: .; j_call: TRBJ1-5; d_call: TRBD1; cdr3_aa: CATRDREAQPQHF; cdr3_nt: TGTGCCACAAGGGACAGGGAGGCTCAGCCCCAGCATTTT
v_call: TRBV9; clone_size: once; j_call: TRBJ1-2; d_call: TRBD1; cdr3_aa: CASSAGQGGNYGYTF; cdr3_nt: TGTGCCAGCAGCGCCGGACAGGGGGGAAACTATGGCTACACCTTC
v_call: TRBV19; clone_size: .; j_call: TRBJ1-4; d_call: .; cdr3_aa: CASSKRQVGVEKLFF; cdr3_nt: TGTGCCAGTAGTAAAAGACAGGTTGGAGTCGAAAAACTGTTTTTT
v_call: TRBV2; clone_size: .; j_call: TRBJ2-2; d_call: .; cdr3_aa: CASSERGRNTGELFF; cdr3_nt: TGTGCCAGCAGTGAAAGGGGCAGGAACACCGGGGAGCTGTTTTTT
v_call: TRBV19; clone_size: .; j_call: TRBJ2-6; d_call: .; cdr3_aa: CATKAWSGRTSGANVLTF; cdr3_nt: TGTGCCACAAAAGCGTGGTCAGGTAGGACTTCTGGGGCCAACGTCCTGACTTTC
v_call: TRBV2; clone_size: .; j_call: TRBJ2-1; d_call: TRBD1; cdr3_aa: CASRGQDKVRGEQFF; cdr3_nt: TGTGCCAGCAGGGGACAGGATAAAGTGAGAGGGGAGCAGTTCTTC
v_call: TRBV29-1; clone_size: once; j_call: TRBJ2-7; d_call: TRBD1; cdr3_aa: CSGGDRGSYEQYF; cdr3_nt: TGCAGCGGTGGGGACAGGGGTTCCTACGAGCAGTACTTC
v_call: TRBV6-5; clone_size: .; j_call: TRBJ1-5; d_call: .; cdr3_aa: CASSFVGPQHF; cdr3_nt: TGTGCCAGCAGTTTTGTCGGGCCCCAGCATTTT
v_call: TRBV6-5; clone_size: .; j_call: TRBJ1-6; d_call: TRBD1; cdr3_aa: CASRRDRGGSPLHF; cdr3_nt: TGTGCCAGCAGGAGGGACAGGGGAGGGTCACCCCTCCACTTT
v_call: TRBV13; clone_size: .; j_call: TRBJ2-5; d_call: TRBD1; cdr3_aa: CASRRDRGETQYF; cdr3_nt: TGTGCCAGCAGGAGAGACAGGGGAGAGACCCAGTACTTC
v_call: TRBV19; clone_size: .; j_call: TRBJ1-2; d_call: TRBD1; cdr3_aa: CASRPGDRLSNYGYTF; cdr3_nt: TGTGCCAGTAGACCCGGGGACAGACTCTCTAACTATGGCTACACCTTC
v_call: TRBV7-9; clone_size: once; j_call: TRBJ2-2; d_call: .; cdr3_aa: CASSPTGPYTGELFF; cdr3_nt: TGTGCCAGCAGCCCCACAGGGCCTTACACCGGGGAGCTGTTTTTT
v_call: TRBV6-1; clone_size: .; j_call: TRBJ2-3; d_call: .; cdr3_aa: CASSEFFRETDTQYF; cdr3_nt: TGTGCCAGCAGTGAGTTTTTCAGGGAAACAGATACGCAGTATTTT
v_call: TRBV5-4; clone_size: .; j_call: TRBJ1-5; d_call: .; cdr3_aa: CASSRGANQPQHF; cdr3_nt: TGTGCCAGCAGCCGTGGGGCCAATCAGCCCCAGCATTTT
v_call: TRBV9; clone_size: .; j_call: TRBJ2-3; d_call: .; cdr3_aa: CASSVTGLGTDTQYF; cdr3_nt: TGTGCCAGCAGCGTCACAGGGTTGGGGACAGATACGCAGTATTTT
v_call: TRBV3-1/TRBV3-2; clone_size: .; j_call: TRBJ2-1; d_call: .; cdr3_aa: CASSHPTSNEQFF; cdr3_nt: TGTGCCAGCAGCCATCCTACTAGCAATGAGCAGTTCTTC
v_call: TRBV28; clone_size: .; j_call: TRBJ2-1; d_call: .; cdr3_aa: CASRAYRSYNEQFF; cdr3_nt: TGTGCCAGCAGGGCTTACCGCTCCTACAATGAGCAGTTCTTC
v_call: TRBV7-2; clone_size: .; j_call: TRBJ2-3; d_call: TRBD2; cdr3_aa: CASSLVGLARNTQYF; cdr3_nt: TGTGCCAGCAGCTTGGTGGGACTAGCTCGAAATACGCAGTATTTT
v_call: TRBV28; clone_size: .; j_call: TRBJ2-7; d_call: TRBD2; cdr3_aa: CASRLTSGATYEQYF; cdr3_nt: TGTGCCAGCAGGCTTACTAGCGGGGCTACCTACGAGCAGTACTTC
v_call: TRBV27; clone_size: .; j_call: TRBJ1-2; d_call: .; cdr3_aa: CASSRSTGGGYGYTF; cdr3_nt: TGTGCCAGCAGTCGTTCCACGGGGGGCGGCTATGGCTACACCTTC
v_call: TRBV6-5; clone_size: .; j_call: TRBJ1-2; d_call: .; cdr3_aa: CASKERATFGYTF; cdr3_nt: TGTGCCAGCAAGGAGAGGGCCACCTTTGGCTACACCTTC
v_call: TRBV29-1; clone_size: .; j_call: TRBJ1-1; d_call: .; cdr3_aa: CSVVKNTEAFF; cdr3_nt: TGCAGCGTTGTAAAGAACACTGAAGCTTTCTTT
v_call: TRBV4-2; clone_size: .; j_call: TRBJ2-3; d_call: .; cdr3_aa: CASSQDNRRTDTQYF; cdr3_nt: TGTGCCAGCAGCCAAGATAATCGGAGGACAGATACGCAGTATTTT
v_call: TRBV2; clone_size: .; j_call: TRBJ2-1; d_call: .; cdr3_aa: CASKMREFSHNEQFF; cdr3_nt: TGTGCCAGCAAGATGAGGGAGTTTTCTCACAATGAGCAGTTCTTC
v_call: TRBV4-1; clone_size: .; j_call: TRBJ1-3; d_call: .; cdr3_aa: CASSQEQGQNTIYF; cdr3_nt: TGCGCCAGCAGCCAAGAGCAGGGACAAAACACCATATATTTT
v_call: TRBV6-1; clone_size: .; j_call: TRBJ2-3; d_call: TRBD1; cdr3_aa: CASSALATDRVGNTDTQYF; cdr3_nt: TGTGCCAGCAGTGCCCTGGCGACCGACAGGGTGGGCAACACAGATACGCAGTATTTT
v_call: TRBV6-5; clone_size: .; j_call: TRBJ2-3; d_call: .; cdr3_aa: CASNHRERYTDTQYF; cdr3_nt: TGTGCCAGCAACCATAGAGAGCGGTACACAGATACGCAGTATTTT
v_call: TRBV6-5; clone_size: .; j_call: TRBJ2-7; d_call: TRBD1; cdr3_aa: CASSYMGGTGGFEQYF; cdr3_nt: TGTGCCAGCAGTTACATGGGTGGGACAGGGGGCTTCGAGCAGTACTTC
v_call: TRBV5-1; clone_size: few; j_call: TRBJ2-1; d_call: TRBD2; cdr3_aa: CASSVEFSGRLHNEQFF; cdr3_nt: TGCGCCAGCAGCGTCGAATTTAGCGGGAGGCTCCACAATGAGCAGTTCTTC
v_call: TRBV7-8; clone_size: .; j_call: TRBJ1-1; d_call: .; cdr3_aa: CASSQGLGEGVLYTEAFF; cdr3_nt: TGTGCCAGCAGCCAGGGCCTAGGGGAAGGGGTTTTGTACACTGAAGCTTTCTTT
v_call: TRBV24-1; clone_size: .; j_call: TRBJ2-3; d_call: .; cdr3_aa: CATSDFPGASTDTQYF; cdr3_nt: TGTGCCACCAGTGATTTCCCGGGAGCTAGCACAGATACGCAGTATTTT